This T cell receptor beta chain was observed in a study of cytomegalovirus exposure and HLA in healthy donors. Overall study context: The approximately 120 validation repertoires were reported in a later analysis to have been generated on the same platform as the 666 first-cohort repertoires.

Assay used: immunoSEQ multiplex PCR; TCRdb lists only in-frame clones, some missing. Of 150,000 to 200,000 clones listed, approximately 89% are singletons. V gave up 1 base and J gave up 4 bases; unmatched junction bases: 4. Per germline, CDR1 GTSNPN and CDR2 SVGIG (reference sequence). This CDR3 comprises 14 residues. V and J are TRBV30 and TRBJ2-7; 10 nucleotides match TRBD2. The sample consisted of PBMCs. This clonotype was obtained from a man aged 18 to 30 in good health and CMV-seropositive. DNA for the CDR3: TGTGCCTGGAGTGGGCTAGCGGGGGAGTACGAGCAGTACTTC. Protein product: CAWSGLAGEYEQYF. The entire variable domain, with the rest obtained from reference TRBV30 and TRBJ2-7, is as follows: SQTIHQWPATLVQPVGSPLSLECTVEGTSNPNLYWYRQAAGRGLQLLFYSVGIGQISSEVPQNLSASRPQDRQFILSSKKLLLSDSGFYLCAWSGLAGEYEQYFGPGTRLTVT.